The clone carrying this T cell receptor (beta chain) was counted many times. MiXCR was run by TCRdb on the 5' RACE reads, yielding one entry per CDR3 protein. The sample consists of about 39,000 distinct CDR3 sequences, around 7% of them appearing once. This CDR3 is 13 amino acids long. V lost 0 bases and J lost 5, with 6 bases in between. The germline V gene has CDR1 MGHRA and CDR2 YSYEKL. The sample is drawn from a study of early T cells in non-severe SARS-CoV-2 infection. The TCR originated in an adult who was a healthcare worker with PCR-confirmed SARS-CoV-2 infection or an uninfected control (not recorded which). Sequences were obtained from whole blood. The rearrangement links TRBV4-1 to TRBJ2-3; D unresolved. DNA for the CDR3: TGCGCCAGCAGCCAAGATGAGAGAGATACGCAGTATTTT. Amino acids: CASSQDERDTQYF.